Listed below are T cell receptor beta chains from one sample, sequenced in a study of T cell responses to AZD1222 COVID-19 vaccine. Method: immunoSEQ multiplex PCR; TCRdb's copy keeps in-frame clones and lacks some. The data contain tens of thousands of clones, roughly nine tenths of them singletons. Material: peripheral blood, obtained on day 0 of AZD1222 vaccination. These receptors were taken from an adult in good health. Both conserved end residues are part of each CDR3. A D gene is named only where the DNA matches it firmly. The size entry is marked missing in some rows and otherwise reads once, few, many or a size class.

j_call clone_size d_call v_call cdr3_nt cdr3_aa
TRBJ2-5 - TRBD1 TRBV25-1 TGTGCCAGCAGGACCAAAACGGGACAGGGACAAGAGACCCAGTACTTC CASRTKTGQGQETQYF
TRBJ2-7 - - TRBV7-9 TGTGCCAGCAGCCCTCGCCGCGGACAGACGGGAGCCGAGCAGTACTTC CASSPRRGQTGAEQYF
TRBJ2-4 few TRBD1 TRBV6-2/TRBV6-3 TGTGCCAGCAGTCAGGACAGGGTCAAAAACATTCAGTACTTC CASSQDRVKNIQYF
TRBJ2-2 - - TRBV12-2 TGTGCAAGTCACTGTCAGGGTATACCGACCGGGACTGGGAACACCGGGGAGCTGTTTTTT CASHCQGIPTGTGNTGELFF
TRBJ2-7 - - TRBV29-1 TGCAGCGCCAGCCAGAACCAGAATTACGAGCAGTACTTC CSASQNQNYEQYF
TRBJ2-2 - - TRBV4-2 TGTGCCAGCAGCCAAGATCCCGGCATCACCGGGGAGCTGTTTTTT CASSQDPGITGELFF
TRBJ2-1 - TRBD2 TRBV6-5 TGTGCCAGCAGTTACTCGAATCTAGCGGGAGCCTATGAGCAGTTCTTC CASSYSNLAGAYEQFF
TRBJ1-4 - - TRBV28 TGTGCCAGCGGTGGGCGAACAGCTGCAACTAATGAAAAACTGTTTTTT CASGGRTAATNEKLFF
TRBJ1-1 - - TRBV6-5 TGTGCCAGCGACCGGGGACAAGGGAACACTGAAGCTTTCTTT CASDRGQGNTEAFF
TRBJ1-3 - TRBD1 TRBV5-4 TGTGCCAGCAGCCGAGGACAGGCAAACACCATATATTTT CASSRGQANTIYF
TRBJ1-3 - - TRBV9 TGTGCCAGCAGCGTAGGGCGGGGAAACACCATATATTTT CASSVGRGNTIYF
TRBJ2-7 once - TRBV30 TGTGCCTGGAGTCGAGGGCACGAGCAGTACTTC CAWSRGHEQYF
TRBJ2-1 - TRBD2 TRBV5-1 TGCGCCAGCAGCCCAATCACCGGAGGGGGTCGGACTAGCGGGAGTTCCTACAATGAGCAGTTCTTC CASSPITGGGRTSGSSYNEQFF
TRBJ1-5 - TRBD1 TRBV6-5 TGTGCCAGCAGCCAGGGGGGACAGGGCCATCAGCCCCAGCATTTT CASSQGGQGHQPQHF
TRBJ2-5 - - TRBV19 TGTGCCAGTAGTATTCGGGGTAGCTCGCAGACCCAGTACTTC CASSIRGSSQTQYF
TRBJ2-5 - TRBD1 TRBV7-9 TGTGCCAGTGAGAAACAGGGGGTGGCATACCAAGAGACCCAGTACTTC CASEKQGVAYQETQYF
TRBJ1-4 - - TRBV7-9 TGTGCCAGCAGCTTGGGGGTTACTAATGAAAAACTGTTTTTT CASSLGVTNEKLFF
TRBJ2-3 - TRBD1 TRBV7-9 TGTGCCAGCAGCGCTACTCGGGACAGGGGTACAGATACGCAGTATTTT CASSATRDRGTDTQYF
TRBJ2-1 - - TRBV24-1 TGTGCCACCAGTGATTTGAGGGGGTTACAAGAGCAGTTCTTC CATSDLRGLQEQFF
TRBJ1-1 few TRBD1 TRBV19 TGTGCCAGTAGTGTCCTATTAGGGACAGTCACTGAAGCTTTCTTT CASSVLLGTVTEAFF
TRBJ2-5 - TRBD2 TRBV5-1 TGCGCCAGCAGGGGGAGGGCCGGAGAGACCCAGTACTTC CASRGRAGETQYF
TRBJ2-3 - TRBD2 TRBV9 TGTGCCAGCAGCGCCCCGACTAGCGTCGCAGATACGCAGTATTTT CASSAPTSVADTQYF
TRBJ1-1 - TRBD1 TRBV28 TGTGCCAGCAGACCAGGGGGCGCGAACACTGAAGCTTTCTTT CASRPGGANTEAFF
TRBJ2-4 - - TRBV7-2 TGTGCCAGCAGCTTAGGCAACCCCATTATTAGAGCCAAAAACATTCAGTACTTC CASSLGNPIIRAKNIQYF
TRBJ1-2 - - TRBV19 TGTGCCAGTAGTATGGGGGGCGCGGTCTATGGCTACACCTTC CASSMGGAVYGYTF
TRBJ2-1 - - TRBV5-6 TGTGCCAGCTCCTATCGCGGGAATGAGCAGTTCTTC CASSYRGNEQFF
TRBJ1-1 - TRBD1 TRBV9 TGTGCCAGCAGCGCCGGGACAGGGGGATGGACTGAAGCTTTCTTT CASSAGTGGWTEAFF
TRBJ1-5 - - TRBV28 TGTGCCAGCAGTTTATCCGCCAGGGGAAATCAGCCCCAGCATTTT CASSLSARGNQPQHF
TRBJ2-7 - - TRBV6-5 TGTGCCAGCAGCCCCCCTCTCGGCGTCGAGCAGTACTTC CASSPPLGVEQYF
TRBJ1-1 - - TRBV2 TGTGCCAGCACCAATAATGGAGGGCAGGGTAAGGCTTTCTTT CASTNNGGQGKAFF
TRBJ2-5 - TRBD2 TRBV3-1/TRBV3-2 TGTGCCAGCAGCCACCCCCATTCGGAACATAGCGGGATACAAGAGACCCAGTACTTC CASSHPHSEHSGIQETQYF
TRBJ2-3 - - TRBV18 TGTGCCAGCTCACCGAAGGGCACAGATACGCAGTATTTT CASSPKGTDTQYF
TRBJ1-1 - TRBD1 TRBV6-6 TGTGCCAGCAGCACTCCGGGACAGGGGGCAGTAAAAGCTTTCTTT CASSTPGQGAVKAFF
TRBJ2-1 - - TRBV28 TGTGCCAGCAGCCGGGTCGCTTACAATGAGCAGTTCTTC CASSRVAYNEQFF